The entry below describes one T cell receptor beta chain. Its antigen remains unidentified. Naive CD8 cells were CD45RO-negative, positively selected for CCR7, excluding terminally differentiated effector memory CD45RA+ cells. There were no recent acute infections or vaccinations among the donors, who were healthy HIV-negative adults. Repertoires were generated with immunoSEQ multiplex PCR, while TCRdb's copy carries only in-frame clones and drops some. The data hold about 2,200,000 clones, with around 93% observed a single time. These data are taken from a study of shared clonotypes between healthy human individuals. The study, taken as a whole, reports: Naive subsets, compared against memory subsets, generally had larger estimated richness values. Non-shared clonotypes had lower generation probabilities than clonotypes shared by all four sorted-subset donors.

The V gene lost 1 base and the J gene lost 4 bases, with 4 bases spanning the gap. Germline CDR1 is SQVTM and CDR2 is ANQGSEA. The CDR3 is 12 residues long. This clonotype was obtained from a man between 18 and 29 years old in good health. Some clones in this sample may be carry-over from other donors' samples. The chain carries TRBV29-1 and TRBJ2-2; D unclear. The specimen sequenced was naive CD8+ T cells from PBMCs. CDR3 residues: CSVEALTGELFF. CDR3 DNA: TGCAGCGTTGAAGCTCTCACCGGGGAGCTGTTTTTT.